This T cell receptor (beta chain) was recorded in a study of neurological immune-mediated disorders. V gave up 3 bases and J gave up 3 bases; unmatched junction bases: 4. The CDR3 spans 14 residues. Study-wide results and caveats: Expanded clones shared no CDR3 amino acid sequences across subjects, suggesting private repertoires in all groups. Expansion of TCR clones was greatest in HTLV-1-associated myelopathy and smallest in multiple sclerosis, where it fell below that of healthy controls. One related-CDR3 cluster, identified by phylogenetic grouping, held the repertoires of 18 of 34 multiple sclerosis patients and was a possible signature.

This clonotype was observed many times. Its antigen is undetermined. MiXCR, applied by TCRdb to the 5' RACE reads, yields one record per CDR3 protein. Of tens of thousands of distinct CDR3 sequences in the sample, about 3.7% were seen once. This TCR came from a woman between 50 and 59 years old with multiple sclerosis. The chain joins TRBV12-3 or TRBV12-4 to TRBJ2-7, with 8 bases identical to TRBD2. Sequencing was carried out using PBMCs. The CDR3 reads CASSFRGGSYEQYF. CDR3 DNA: TGTGCCAGCAGTTTCCGGGGGGGGAGCTACGAGCAGTACTTC.